One sample yielded the 8 T cell receptor beta chains listed below, sequenced in a study of CD8+ T cells in alopecia areata. Stated treatment: oral pan-JAK inhibitor, 5-10 mg twice daily. In each case, RNA was isolated and then reverse transcribed into cDNA as the sequencing template. Some clones are missing from TCRdb's copy, which holds only in-frame ones; the method was immunoSEQ multiplex PCR. The sample holds about 76,000 clones, 66% seen once. Source: CD8+ T cells sorted from blood, taken at week 24, from a patient treated with tofacitinib. These receptors were taken from a human donor with alopecia areata.

The V call is TRBV7-2, the J call TRBJ2-6; D is undetermined. V lost 5 bases and J 6 bases, leaving 8 bases between the germline ends. Per germline, CDR1 SGHTA and CDR2 FQGNSA. The CDR3 is made up of 13 amino acids. CDR3 amino acids: CASSANLANVLTF. The CDR3 DNA reads TGTGCCAGCAGCGCTAATTTGGCCAACGTCCTGACTTTC.

The V and J genes are TRBV9 and TRBJ2-1; D is unclear. The CDR3 runs 12 residues. The germline V and J ends were trimmed by 1 base and 5 bases, with 4 bases remaining between them. CDR1 and CDR2 (germline): SGDLS, YYNGEE. CDR3 nucleotide sequence: TGTGCCAGCAGCGTAACGGACAATGAGCAGTTCTTC. Translating it yields CASSVTDNEQFF.

Notes on this clone: One end of the junction fails to match germline, which may point to a read error. The chain carries TRBV19 and TRBJ2-1; tentative D call: TRBD1 (6 bases). Per the germline V gene, CDR1 is LNHDA and CDR2 is SQIVND (reference sequence). The CDR3 covers 15 residues. CDR3: CASSILGQSFNEQFF. DNA of the CDR3: TGTGCCAGTAGTATTCTCGGACAGTCCTTCAATGAGCAGTTCTTC. Using reference TRBV19 and TRBJ2-1 for the parts outside the CDR3, the full variable domain is DGGITQSPKYLFRKEGQNVTLSCEQNLNHDAMYWYRQDPGQGLRLIYYSQIVNDFQKGDIAEGYSVSREKKESFPLTVTSAQKNPTAFYLCASSILGQSFNEQFFGPGTRLTVL.

The V call is TRBV27, the J call TRBJ2-1, with D perhaps TRBD1 (7 bases). The length of the CDR3 is 14 residues. Germline CDR1 is MNHEY and CDR2 is SMNVEV (reference sequence). V was cut by 8 bases and J by 4 bases, with 15 bases left in between. The CDR3 protein is CASAGGLSYNEQFF. Written as DNA, the CDR3 is TGTGCCAGCGCAGGGGGACTTTCATACAATGAGCAGTTCTTC.

The chain is built from TRBV9 and TRBJ2-4; TRBD2 might be the D (5 bases). Trimming removed 3 bases at V and 6 bases at J, with 16 bases between. The CDR3 spans 15 residues. Germline V gene lookup returns CDR1 SGDLS and CDR2 YYNGEE. The CDR3 DNA reads TGTGCCAGCAGCGCAGTGGGAGCCCCTGGAAACATTCAGTACTTC. Its protein product is CASSAVGAPGNIQYF.

The chain couples TRBV7-2 to TRBJ1-1; D remains ambiguous. V shed 5 bases and J shed 0 bases, with 16 bases lying between them. Germline-derived CDR1 and CDR2 are SGHTA and FQGNSA. The CDR3 consists of 16 residues. The CDR3 DNA follows: TGTGCCAGCAGCCCTTACTCAGGAGGGATGAACACTGAAGCTTTCTTT. Translating it yields CASSPYSGGMNTEAFF.

The rearrangement uses TRBV29-1 and TRBJ1-1; D may be TRBD1 (6 bases). Germline loops: CDR1 SQVTM, CDR2 ANQGSEA. The germline V and J ends were trimmed by 2 bases and 0 bases, with 10 bases remaining between them. CDR3 length: 14 amino acids. CDR3 sequence reads: CSVEQGPVNTEAFF. Written as DNA, the CDR3 is TGCAGCGTTGAACAGGGGCCGGTGAACACTGAAGCTTTCTTT.

This sequence joins TRBV25-1 and TRBJ2-7; a possible D gene is TRBD1 (5 bases). Germline V gene sequence: CDR1 MGHDK, CDR2 SYGVNS. Trimming stripped 3 bases from V and 1 base from J, with 10 bases between. This CDR3 region has 14 residues. CDR3 coding DNA: TGTGCCAGCAGTGAGCAGACAGCATCCTACGAGCAGTACTTC. Protein: CASSEQTASYEQYF.